This T cell receptor (beta chain) appears in the sequencing data of a study of response to subunit inactivated influenza vaccine. This clonotype came up a few times. Antigen specificity is unknown. Each CDR3 protein gets one entry after TCRdb re-called the RT-PCR reads with MiXCR. The sample has roughly 760,000 distinct CDR3 sequences, less than 25% seen once; the top ten hold approximately 10%. From germline, CDR1 is SGHTA and CDR2 FQGNSA. The length of the CDR3 is 14 residues. The ends lost 4 bases at V and 4 bases at J; junction bases unmatched: 6. Findings and caveats of the study: That few new T cells are recruited by each seasonal influenza vaccination was the authors' suggestion.

Sequencing used PBMCs from blood, obtained around 5 days after vaccination. This TCR derives from a man aged 45-60 years who received an inactivated influenza vaccine. The gene calls are TRBV7-2 and TRBJ2-7, with 8 nucleotides matching TRBD2. The CDR3 DNA follows: TGTGCCAGCAGCTCGACGGGACTAGGGTACGAGCAGTACTTC. This gives the protein CASSSTGLGYEQYF.